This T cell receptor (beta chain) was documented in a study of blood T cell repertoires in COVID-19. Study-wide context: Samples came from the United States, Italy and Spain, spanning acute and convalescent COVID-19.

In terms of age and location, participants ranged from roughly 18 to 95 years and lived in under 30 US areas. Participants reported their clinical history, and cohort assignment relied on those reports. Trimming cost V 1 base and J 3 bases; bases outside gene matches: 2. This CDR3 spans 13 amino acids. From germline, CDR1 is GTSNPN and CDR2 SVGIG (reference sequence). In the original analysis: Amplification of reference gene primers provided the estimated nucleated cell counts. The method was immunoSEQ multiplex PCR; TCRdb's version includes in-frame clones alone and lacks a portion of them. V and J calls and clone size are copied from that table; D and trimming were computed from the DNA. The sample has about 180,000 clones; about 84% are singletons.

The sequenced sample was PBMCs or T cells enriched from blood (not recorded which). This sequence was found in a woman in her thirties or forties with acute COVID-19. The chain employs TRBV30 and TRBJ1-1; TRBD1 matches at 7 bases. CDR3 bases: TGTGCCTGGAGTGGACAGGGCTACACTGAAGCTTTCTTT. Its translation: CAWSGQGYTEAFF.